This T cell receptor beta chain was identified during a study of identical twins. Study-wide findings and caveats: Insertions were reduced in abundant cord blood beta clonotypes but not in memory repertoires. There was an excess of low generation probability in the out-of-frame alpha sequences that twins shared.

In this sample, this clonotype turned up a few times. Its antigen is as yet unknown. TCRdb re-derived calls from the 5' RACE reads in MiXCR, one entry per CDR3 protein. The sample lists some 760,000 distinct CDR3 sequences, about 20% occurring once. J was trimmed by 4 bases and V by 3 bases; bases with no gene match: 4. Looked up from germline, CDR1 is MNHEY and CDR2 is SVGEGT. The CDR3 extends over 15 amino acids. These data are also associated with another study on T cells expressing NK-cell markers. That report notes: There were seven HCMV-seropositive donors and one seronegative donor among the eight sequenced. In about 6 donors, dominant NKG2C+ clonotypes were roughly 1.0-8% of CD8+ T cells.

The chain couples TRBV6-2 or TRBV6-3 to TRBJ2-2, with 8 bases lining up with TRBD2. The sequence was obtained from a woman between 18 and 30 years old in good health. The specimen was PBMCs. Here the CDR3 DNA reads TGTGCCAGCAGTTATTCGGGGGGGCTCACCGGGGAGCTGTTTTTT. This translates into CASSYSGGLTGELFF.